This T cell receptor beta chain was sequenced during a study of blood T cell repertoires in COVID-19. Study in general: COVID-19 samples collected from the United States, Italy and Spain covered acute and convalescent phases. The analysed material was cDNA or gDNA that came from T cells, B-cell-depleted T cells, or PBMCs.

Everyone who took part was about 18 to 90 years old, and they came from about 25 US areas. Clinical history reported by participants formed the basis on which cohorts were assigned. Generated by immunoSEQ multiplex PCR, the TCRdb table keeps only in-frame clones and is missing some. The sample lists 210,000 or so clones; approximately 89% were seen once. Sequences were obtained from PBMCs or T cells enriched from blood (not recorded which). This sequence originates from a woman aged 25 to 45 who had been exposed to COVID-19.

CDR3 residues: CASSLDRAATEAFF. CDR3 sequence (DNA): TGCGCCAGCAGCTTGGACAGGGCGGCCACTGAAGCTTTCTTT. V is TRBV5-1 and J is TRBJ1-1; tentatively, D is TRBD1 (6 bases). The CDR3 extends over 14 amino acids. The germline CDR1 and CDR2 sequences are SGHRS and YFSETQ. Between the trimmed V and J ends, which lost 0 bases and 4 bases, there was a span of 10 bases.